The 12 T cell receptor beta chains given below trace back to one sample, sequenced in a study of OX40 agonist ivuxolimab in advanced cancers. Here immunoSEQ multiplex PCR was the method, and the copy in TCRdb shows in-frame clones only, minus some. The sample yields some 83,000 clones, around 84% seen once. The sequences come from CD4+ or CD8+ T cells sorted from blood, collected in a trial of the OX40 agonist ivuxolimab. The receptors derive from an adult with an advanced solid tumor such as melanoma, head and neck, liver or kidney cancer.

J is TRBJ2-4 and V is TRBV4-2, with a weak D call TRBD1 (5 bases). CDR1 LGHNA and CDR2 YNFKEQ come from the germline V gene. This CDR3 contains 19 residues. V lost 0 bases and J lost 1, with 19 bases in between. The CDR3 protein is CASSQEEGWQGRAKNIQYF. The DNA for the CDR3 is TGTGCCAGCAGCCAAGAGGAAGGGTGGCAGGGTAGGGCCAAAAACATTCAGTACTTC.

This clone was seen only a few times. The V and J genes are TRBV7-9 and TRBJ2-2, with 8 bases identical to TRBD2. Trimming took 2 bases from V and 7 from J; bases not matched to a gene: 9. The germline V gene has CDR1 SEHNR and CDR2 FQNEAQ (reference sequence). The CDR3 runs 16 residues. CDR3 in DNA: TGTGCCAGCAGCTTACATATGGCGGGAGGTCACGGGGAGCTGTTTTTT. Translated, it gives CASSLHMAGGHGELFF.

In DNA form, the CDR3 reads TGCGCCACCTCCCGGGAACAGGGTTACGAGCAGTACTTC. This sequence encodes CATSREQGYEQYF. V and J are TRBV5-1 and TRBJ2-7, with D possibly TRBD1 on 6 matching bases. The germline gives CDR1 SGHRS, CDR2 YFSETQ. The CDR3 has 13 residues. Trimming left V 9 bases short and J 4 bases short, with 17 bases between.

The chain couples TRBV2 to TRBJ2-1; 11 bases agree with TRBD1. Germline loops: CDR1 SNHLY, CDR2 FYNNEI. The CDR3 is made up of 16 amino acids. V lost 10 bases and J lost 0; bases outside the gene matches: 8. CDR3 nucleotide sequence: TGTGCCATCACGGACAGGGGGCACAGCTCCTACAATGAGCAGTTCTTC. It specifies CAITDRGHSSYNEQFF. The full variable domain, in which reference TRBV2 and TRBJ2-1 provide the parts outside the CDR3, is EPEVTQTPSHQVTQMGQEVILRCVPISNHLYFYWYRQILGQKVEFLVSFYNNEISEKSEIFDDQFSVERPDGSNFTLKIRSTKLEDSAMYFCAITDRGHSSYNEQFFGPGTRLTVL.

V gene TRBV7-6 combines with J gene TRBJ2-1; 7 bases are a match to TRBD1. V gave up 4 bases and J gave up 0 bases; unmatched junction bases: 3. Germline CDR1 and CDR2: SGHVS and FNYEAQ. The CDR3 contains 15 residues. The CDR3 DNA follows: TGTGCCAGCAGCTCCGGGACAGACTCCTACAATGAGCAGTTCTTC. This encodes CASSSGTDSYNEQFF.

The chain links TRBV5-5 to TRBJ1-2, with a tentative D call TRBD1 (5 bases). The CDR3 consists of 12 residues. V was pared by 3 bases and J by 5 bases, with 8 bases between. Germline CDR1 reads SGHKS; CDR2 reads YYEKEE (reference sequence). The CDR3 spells CASSWDRYGYTF. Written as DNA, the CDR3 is TGTGCCAGCAGCTGGGACCGATATGGCTACACCTTC. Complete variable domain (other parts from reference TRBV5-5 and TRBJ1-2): DAGVTQSPTHLIKTRGQQVTLRCSPISGHKSVSWYQQVLGQGPQFIFQYYEKEERGRGNFPDRFSARQFPNYSSELNVNALLLGDSALYLCASSWDRYGYTFGSGTRLTVV.

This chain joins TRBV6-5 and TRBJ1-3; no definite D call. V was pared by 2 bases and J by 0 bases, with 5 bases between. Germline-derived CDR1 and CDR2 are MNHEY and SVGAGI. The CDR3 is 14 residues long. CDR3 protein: CASSYGDSGNTIYF. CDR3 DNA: TGTGCCAGCAGTTACGGGGACTCTGGAAACACCATATATTTT.

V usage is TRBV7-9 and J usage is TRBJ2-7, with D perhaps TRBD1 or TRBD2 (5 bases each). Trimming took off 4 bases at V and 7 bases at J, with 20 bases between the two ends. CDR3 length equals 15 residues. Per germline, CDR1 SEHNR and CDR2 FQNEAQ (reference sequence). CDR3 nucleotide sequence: TGTGCCAGCAGCTCGACAGAGAACGGGGCCTTAGAGCAGTACTTC. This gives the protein CASSSTENGALEQYF.

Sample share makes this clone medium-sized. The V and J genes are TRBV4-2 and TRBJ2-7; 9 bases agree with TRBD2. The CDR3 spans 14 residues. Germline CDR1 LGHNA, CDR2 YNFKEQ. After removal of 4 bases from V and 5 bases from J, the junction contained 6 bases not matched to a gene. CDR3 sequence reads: CASSPLAGRDEQYF. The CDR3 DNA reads TGTGCCAGCAGCCCTCTAGCGGGAAGGGACGAGCAGTACTTC.

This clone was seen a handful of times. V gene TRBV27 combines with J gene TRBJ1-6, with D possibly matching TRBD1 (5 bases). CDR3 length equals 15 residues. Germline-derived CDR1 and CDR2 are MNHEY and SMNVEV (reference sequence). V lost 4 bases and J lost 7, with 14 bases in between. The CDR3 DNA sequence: TGTGCCAGCAGTTCTGGGGACTTGGGGAATTCACCCCTCCACTTT. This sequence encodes CASSSGDLGNSPLHF.

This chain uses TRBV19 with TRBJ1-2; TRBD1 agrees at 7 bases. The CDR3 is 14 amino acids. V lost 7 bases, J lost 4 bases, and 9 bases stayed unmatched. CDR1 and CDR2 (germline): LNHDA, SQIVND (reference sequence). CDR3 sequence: CASIPTGTAYGYTF. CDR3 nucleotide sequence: TGTGCCAGTATCCCCACCGGGACAGCCTATGGCTACACCTTC.

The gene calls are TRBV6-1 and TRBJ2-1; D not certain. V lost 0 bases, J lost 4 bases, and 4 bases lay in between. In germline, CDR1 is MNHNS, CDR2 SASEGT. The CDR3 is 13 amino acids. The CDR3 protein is CASSEAIYNEQFF. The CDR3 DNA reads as TGTGCCAGCAGTGAAGCGATTTACAATGAGCAGTTCTTC.